The 13 T cell receptor beta chains below were found in one sample sequenced in a study of blood T cell repertoires in COVID-19. The assay was immunoSEQ multiplex PCR, and TCRdb's table has in-frame clones only and misses some. The data hold approximately 93,000 clones, with less than 80% observed a single time. The sequenced material came from peripheral blood. These receptors originate from a woman older than 75 with acute or convalescent COVID-19.

J is TRBJ1-1 and V is TRBV7-3; maybe TRBD1 (5 bases). The length of the CDR3 is 17 residues. Germline V gene sequence: CDR1 SGHTA, CDR2 FQGTGA. Trimming took off 5 bases at V and 5 bases at J, with 24 bases between the two ends. This CDR3 reads CASSPGGGRGGGTEAFF. In nucleotides, the CDR3 is TGTGCCAGCAGCCCCGGGGGAGGGAGGGGCGGTGGTACTGAAGCTTTCTTT.

This clone showed up just once. The V and J genes are TRBV11-2 and TRBJ1-2; TRBD1 matches 7 bases. J gave up 3 bases and V 5 bases, and 6 bases lay outside the gene matches. The germline gives CDR1 SGHAT, CDR2 FQNNGV. This CDR3 region has 14 residues. CDR3 sequence reads: CASSPRDSDYGYTF. The CDR3 DNA reads TGTGCCAGCAGCCCCCGGGACAGCGACTATGGCTACACCTTC.

The chain combines TRBV7-9 with TRBJ2-3, with 8 bases aligning to TRBD2. The CDR3 consists of 17 residues. Losses at the gene ends were 5 bases for V and 1 base for J; bases not matched to a gene: 11. Germline CDR1 is SEHNR and CDR2 is FQNEAQ (reference sequence). The CDR3 DNA reads as TGTGCCAGCAGCCCCCCGGAGAGAGCGGGGGGCACAGATACGCAGTATTTT. This sequence encodes CASSPPERAGGTDTQYF.

The V call is TRBV7-9, the J call TRBJ2-5, with D tentatively TRBD2 (7 bases). Germline V gives CDR1 SEHNR, CDR2 FQNEAQ (reference sequence). Trimming removed 5 bases at V and 4 bases at J, with 14 bases between. This CDR3 contains 14 residues. The DNA for the CDR3 is TGTGCCAGCAGCCCTGGAGGGGGGGTAGAGACCCAGTACTTC. Its translation is CASSPGGGVETQYF.

This clone was seen once. The V and J genes are TRBV6-6 and TRBJ1-5; 11 nucleotides match TRBD1. Germline CDR1 is MNHNY and CDR2 is SVGAGI (reference sequence). The trim removed 10 bases at V and 5 bases at J, leaving 10 bases unmatched. CDR3 length: 15 amino acids. This CDR3 is CATLGGQGADQPQHF. The CDR3 bases are TGTGCCACCCTGGGTGGACAGGGGGCCGATCAGCCCCAGCATTTT.

The rearrangement links TRBV6-5 to TRBJ2-3, with D unclear. V was shortened by 8 bases and J by 0 bases, with 12 bases between the two germline ends. The CDR3 extends over 14 amino acids. Germline V gives CDR1 MNHEY, CDR2 SVGAGI. For the CDR3, the DNA is TGTGCCAGCCAGTCCCCTTTTAGCACAGATACGCAGTATTTT. Translating it yields CASQSPFSTDTQYF.

To note about this clone: A junction boundary mismatches the germline segment, possibly from a read error. The gene calls are TRBV4-1 and TRBJ1-3; maybe TRBD1 (6 bases). The germline CDR1 and CDR2 sequences are MGHRA and YSYEKL. The CDR3 has 14 residues. The CDR3 DNA sequence: TGCGCCAGCAGTCAAGATCCAGGGGCAAACACCATATATTTT. This encodes CASSQDPGANTIYF.

This CDR3 reads CASTDSGGLRRAFF. CDR3 bases: TGTGCCAGTACCGATTCGGGGGGGCTGAGGCGAGCTTTCTTT. The gene calls are TRBV19 and TRBJ1-1; perhaps TRBD1 as D (6 bases). This CDR3 comprises 14 residues. Deletions cut 7 bases from V and 10 bases from J, with 22 bases between. Looked up from germline, CDR1 is LNHDA and CDR2 is SQIVND (reference sequence).

This clone has a handful of counts. The genes are TRBV5-1 and TRBJ1-2; unclear D gene. This CDR3 contains 15 residues. Trimming took off 0 bases at V and 4 bases at J, with 13 bases between the two ends. Germline CDR1 is SGHRS and CDR2 is YFSETQ. As DNA, the CDR3 is TGCGCCAGCAGCTTGGGGCAGTCTCCAGTCTATGGCTACACCTTC. It is translated as CASSLGQSPVYGYTF.

The chain has TRBV16 and TRBJ1-5, with 7 bases that match TRBD1. The germline V gene has CDR1 KGHSY and CDR2 FQNENV. V was clipped by 6 bases and J by 3 bases; unmatched bases: 8. The CDR3 sequence is 15 residues long. CDR3 bases: TGTGCCAGCAGTCGACAGGGTGGGTTCAATCAGCCCCAGCATTTT. Encoded protein: CASSRQGGFNQPQHF.

The chain has TRBV6-6 and TRBJ1-2; 7 bases match TRBD1. CDR1 MNHNY and CDR2 SVGAGI come from the germline V gene (reference sequence). The CDR3 length is 17 residues. The V segment lost 5 bases and the J segment 7 bases; nucleotides outside the gene matches: 19. This CDR3 reads CASSQPYMGQSLGGYTF. CDR3 sequence (DNA): TGTGCCAGCAGTCAACCCTACATGGGACAGAGTTTGGGTGGCTACACCTTC.

This clone has only one observation. The chain is built from TRBV27 and TRBJ2-3, with D possibly matching TRBD2 (5 bases). Trimming shortened V by 5 bases and J by 1 base, and 13 bases separated the two germline ends. The CDR3 length is 15 residues. Germline CDR1 reads MNHEY; CDR2 reads SMNVEV (reference sequence). CDR3 bases: TGTGCCAGCAGTATCGGGAAATTCGGCACAGATACGCAGTATTTT. Its protein is CASSIGKFGTDTQYF.

The J gene is TRBJ2-1, the V gene TRBV6-2 or TRBV6-3; TRBD2 might be the D (5 bases). From germline, CDR1 is MNHEY and CDR2 SVGEGT. This CDR3 is 14 amino acids long. V lost 6 bases and J 5 bases, leaving 14 bases between the germline ends. The CDR3 region is CASSLDSYDNEQFF. The DNA of the CDR3 is TGTGCCAGCAGCCTGGACTCGTATGACAATGAGCAGTTCTTC.